The T cell receptor (beta chain) described here comes from a study of shared clonotypes between healthy human individuals. Germline lookup yields CDR1 MGHDK and CDR2 SYGVNS. V gave up 2 bases and J gave up 4 bases, with 13 bases separating them. This CDR3 comprises 15 residues. Findings of the study overall: Clonotype sharing across donors was expected to vary with sequencing depth.

Note on this clone: What it binds is not known.

TCRdb's copy holds only in-frame clones and misses some; the assay was immunoSEQ multiplex PCR. The table has some 2,400,000 clones, more than 90% seen once. The J gene is TRBJ2-3, the V gene TRBV25-1; a weak D match, TRBD1 (7 bases). The material sequenced was naive CD4+ T cells sorted from blood. Subset reported: CD45RA+ positively selected. The sequence was collected from a man between 18 and 29 years old in good health. CDR3 nucleotides: TGTGCCAGCAGTGAAGGACAGGCGGGACCAGATACGCAGTATTTT. As protein: CASSEGQAGPDTQYF.